This T cell receptor (beta chain) is from a study of blood T cell repertoires in COVID-19. Per the study methods: Amplifying reference gene primers gave estimates of nucleated cell counts. This table comes from immunoSEQ multiplex PCR, and its TCRdb copy is limited to in-frame clones, with some not included. Clone size and V and J calls were adopted from that table, with D and trimming inferred from the DNA. This table holds 150,000 to 200,000 clones, 88% found once. The V and J ends lost 4 bases and 3 bases respectively, with 9 bases between them. CDR3 size: 13 residues. The germline gives CDR1 SGHNT, CDR2 YYREEE (reference sequence).

The receptor's source is a man aged 60-69 years with acute or convalescent COVID-19. The source material was peripheral blood. The chain links TRBV5-4 to TRBJ2-3, with D uncertain. In DNA, the CDR3 is TGTGCCAGCAGCCCCTTCGGGACAGATACGCAGTATTTT. It is translated as CASSPFGTDTQYF.